This T cell receptor beta chain was sequenced during a study of blood T cell repertoires in COVID-19. Across the whole study: Donors in the United States, Italy and Spain gave samples during acute or convalescent COVID-19. T cells, B-cell-depleted T cells, or PBMCs supplied cDNA or gDNA.

Seattle patients were enrolled during active infection and followed longitudinally. Produced via immunoSEQ multiplex PCR; TCRdb's table is partial and in-frame only. The sample lists a few hundred thousand clones, around 90% seen once, with 5.2% in the top ten. This TCR was recovered from a woman in her sixties or seventies with COVID-19, enrolled during active disease. Sequences were obtained from peripheral blood.

The DNA of the CDR3 is TGTGCCAGCAGCTTAGATGGGACTAGCCCTTTGGCGCAGTATTTT. Protein product: CASSLDGTSPLAQYF. This sequence joins TRBV7-2 and TRBJ2-3; 9 bases fit TRBD2. Germline assignment: CDR1 SGHTA and CDR2 FQGNSA. V lost 1 base, J lost 10 bases, and 9 bases stayed unmatched. This CDR3 spans 15 amino acids. Based on the CDR3 plus reference TRBV7-2 and TRBJ2-3, the full variable domain is GAGVSQSPSNKVTEKGKDVELRCDPISGHTALYWYRQSLGQGLEFLIYFQGNSAPDKSGLPSDRFSAERTGGSVSTLTIQRTQQEDSAVYLCASSLDGTSPLAQYFGPGTRLTVL.